This section outlines one T cell receptor beta chain sequence together with its context. What it recognizes is unknown. This specimen belongs to a study of T cell responses to AZD1222 COVID-19 vaccine. Study-wide findings and caveats: Spike as a whole was targeted by vaccine-associated CD4 TCRs, dominant at 160-218 and 743-854. Clonal diversity may have been underestimated, and the donors were mostly white British, with more females than males.

Sequencing was performed with immunoSEQ multiplex PCR; in TCRdb, only in-frame clones are kept and a portion is missing. The data show about 54,000 clones, with roughly 90% seen just once and 2% held by the top ten. This CDR3 comprises 17 residues. V lost 0 bases, J lost 0 bases, and 5 bases stayed unmatched. Germline V gene data show CDR1 as MNHEY and CDR2 as SVGEGT. Sequencing was performed on peripheral blood, taken on day 0 of AZD1222 vaccination. The gene calls are TRBV6-2 or TRBV6-3 and TRBJ1-2; TRBD1 matches at 9 bases. The sequence was obtained from an adult in good health. The CDR3 DNA reads as TGTGCCAGCAGTTACTCGACAGGGGGTCCGCCTAACTATGGCTACACCTTC. It is translated as CASSYSTGGPPNYGYTF.